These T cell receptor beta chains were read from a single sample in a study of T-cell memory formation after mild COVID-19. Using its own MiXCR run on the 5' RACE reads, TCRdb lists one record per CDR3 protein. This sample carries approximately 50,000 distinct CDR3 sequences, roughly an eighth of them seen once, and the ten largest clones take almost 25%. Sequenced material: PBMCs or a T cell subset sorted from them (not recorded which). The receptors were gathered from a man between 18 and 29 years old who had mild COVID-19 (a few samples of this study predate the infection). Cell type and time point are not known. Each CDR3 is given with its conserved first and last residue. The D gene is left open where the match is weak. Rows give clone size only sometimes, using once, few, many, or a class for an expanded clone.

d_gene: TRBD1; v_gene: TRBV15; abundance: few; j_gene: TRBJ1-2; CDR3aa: CATSREGTAKNYGYTF; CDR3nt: TGTGCCACCAGCAGAGAAGGGACAGCGAAAAACTATGGCTACACCTTC
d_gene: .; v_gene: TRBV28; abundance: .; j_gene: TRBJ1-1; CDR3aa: CASIRGGTEAFF; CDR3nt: TGTGCCAGCATTCGAGGGGGGACTGAAGCTTTCTTT
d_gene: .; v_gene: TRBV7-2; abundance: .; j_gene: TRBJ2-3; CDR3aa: CASSLDSYRATDTQYF; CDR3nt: TGTGCCAGCAGCTTAGACTCTTATCGAGCCACAGATACGCAGTATTTT
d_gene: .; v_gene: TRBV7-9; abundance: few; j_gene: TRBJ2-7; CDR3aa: CASSRRGADEQYF; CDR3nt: TGTGCCAGCAGCCGCAGGGGAGCGGACGAGCAGTACTTC
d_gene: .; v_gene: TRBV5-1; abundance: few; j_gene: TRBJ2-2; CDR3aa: CASSLFMNTGELFF; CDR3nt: TGCGCCAGCAGCTTGTTTATGAACACCGGGGAGCTGTTTTTT
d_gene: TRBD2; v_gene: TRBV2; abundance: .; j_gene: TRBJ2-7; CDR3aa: CASTQLAGVTYEQYF; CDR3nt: TGTGCCAGCACTCAACTAGCGGGGGTAACGTACGAGCAGTACTTC
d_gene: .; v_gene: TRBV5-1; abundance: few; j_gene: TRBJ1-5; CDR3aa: CASSLDSGGQPQHF; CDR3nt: TGCGCCAGCAGCTTGGATTCGGGCGGTCAGCCCCAGCATTTT
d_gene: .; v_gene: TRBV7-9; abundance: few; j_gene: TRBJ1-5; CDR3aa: CASSSANSNQPQHF; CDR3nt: TGTGCCAGCAGCTCAGCGAATAGCAATCAGCCCCAGCATTTT
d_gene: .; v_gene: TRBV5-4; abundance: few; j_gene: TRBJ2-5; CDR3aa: CASSLELEETQYF; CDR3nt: TGTGCCAGCAGCTTGGAACTAGAAGAGACCCAGTACTTC
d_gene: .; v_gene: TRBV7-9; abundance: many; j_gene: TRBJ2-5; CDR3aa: CASSYQGGQETQYF; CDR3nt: TGTGCCAGCAGCTACCAGGGGGGTCAGGAGACCCAGTACTTC
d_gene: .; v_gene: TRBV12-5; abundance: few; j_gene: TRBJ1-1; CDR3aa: CASGLENTEAFF; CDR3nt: TGTGCTAGTGGTTTAGAGAACACTGAAGCTTTCTTT
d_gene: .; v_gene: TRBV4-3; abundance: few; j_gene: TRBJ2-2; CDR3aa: CASSQVTGRGYGELFF; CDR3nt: TGCGCCAGCAGCCAAGTGACAGGCCGAGGGTACGGGGAGCTGTTTTTT
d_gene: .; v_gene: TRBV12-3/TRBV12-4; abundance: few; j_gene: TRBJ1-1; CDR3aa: CASRKQTANTEAFF; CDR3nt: TGTGCCAGCAGGAAACAGACAGCGAACACTGAAGCTTTCTTT
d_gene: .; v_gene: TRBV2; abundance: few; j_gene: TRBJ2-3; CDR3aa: CANGGTDTQYF; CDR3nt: TGTGCCAATGGGGGTACAGATACGCAGTATTTT
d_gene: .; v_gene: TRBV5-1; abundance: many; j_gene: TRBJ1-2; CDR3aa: CASRIGGALTNNYRGGYTF; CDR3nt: TGCGCCAGCAGGATTGGGGGGGCGCTGACTAATAACTATCGCGGCGGCTACACCTTC
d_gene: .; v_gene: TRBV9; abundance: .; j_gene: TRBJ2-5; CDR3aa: CASSVGGVGAETQYF; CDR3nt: TGTGCCAGCAGCGTAGGGGGAGTTGGGGCAGAGACCCAGTACTTC
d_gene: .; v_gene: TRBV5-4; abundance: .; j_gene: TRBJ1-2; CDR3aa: CASSSTLGGYTF; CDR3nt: TGTGCCAGCAGCTCAACCTTGGGTGGCTACACCTTC
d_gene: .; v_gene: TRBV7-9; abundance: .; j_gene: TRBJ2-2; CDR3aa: CASSPSGPQLSTGELFF; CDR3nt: TGTGCCAGCAGCCCCAGTGGGCCCCAGTTGAGCACCGGGGAGCTGTTTTTT
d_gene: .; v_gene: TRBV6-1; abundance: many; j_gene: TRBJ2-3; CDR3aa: CASSEAGPPQYF; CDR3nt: TGTGCCAGCAGTGAAGCGGGCCCGCCCCAGTATTTT
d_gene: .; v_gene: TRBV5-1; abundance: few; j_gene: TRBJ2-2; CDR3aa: CASTPRNTGELFF; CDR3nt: TGCGCCAGCACTCCTAGGAACACCGGGGAGCTGTTTTTT
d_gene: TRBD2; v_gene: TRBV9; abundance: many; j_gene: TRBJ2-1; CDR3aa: CASSPSGVAGYNEQFF; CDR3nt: TGTGCCAGCAGCCCCTCCGGGGTAGCGGGCTACAATGAGCAGTTCTTC
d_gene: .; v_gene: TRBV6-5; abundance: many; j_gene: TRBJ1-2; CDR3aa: CASSYSGLTGGYTF; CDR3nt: TGTGCCAGCAGTTACTCCGGCTTAACTGGGGGCTACACCTTC
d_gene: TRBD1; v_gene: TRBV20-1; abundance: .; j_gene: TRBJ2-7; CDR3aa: CSAIRDRALEQYF; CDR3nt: TGCAGTGCAATCCGGGACAGGGCATTAGAGCAGTACTTC
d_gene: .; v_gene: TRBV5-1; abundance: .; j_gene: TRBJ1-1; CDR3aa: CASSLEGPREAFF; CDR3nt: TGCGCCAGCAGCTTGGAGGGGCCTCGCGAAGCTTTCTTT
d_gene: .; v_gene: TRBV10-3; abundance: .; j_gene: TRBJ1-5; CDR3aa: CAISDRGGQPQHF; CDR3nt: TGTGCCATCAGTGACAGGGGAGGTCAGCCCCAGCATTTT